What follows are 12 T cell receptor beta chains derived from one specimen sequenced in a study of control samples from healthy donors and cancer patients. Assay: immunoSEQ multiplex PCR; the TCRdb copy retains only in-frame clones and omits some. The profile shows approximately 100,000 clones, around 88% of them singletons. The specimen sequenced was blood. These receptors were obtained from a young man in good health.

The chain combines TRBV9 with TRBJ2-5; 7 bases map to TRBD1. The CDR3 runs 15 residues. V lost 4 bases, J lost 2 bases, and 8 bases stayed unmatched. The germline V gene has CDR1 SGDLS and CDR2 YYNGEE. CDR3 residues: CASSPAQGEQETQYF. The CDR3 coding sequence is TGTGCCAGCAGCCCAGCGCAGGGGGAGCAAGAGACCCAGTACTTC. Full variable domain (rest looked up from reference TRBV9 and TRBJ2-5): DSGVTQTPKHLITATGQRVTLRCSPRSGDLSVYWYQQSLDQGLQFLIQYYNGEERAKGNILERFSAQQFPDLHSELNLSSLELGDSALYFCASSPAQGEQETQYFGPGTRLLVL.

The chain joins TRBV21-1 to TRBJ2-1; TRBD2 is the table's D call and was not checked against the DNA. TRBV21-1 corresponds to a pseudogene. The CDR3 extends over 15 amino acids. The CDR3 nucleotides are TGTGCCAGCAGCCCGACCGGGACCTGGGGGGATGAGCAGTTCTTC. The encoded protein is CASSPTGTWGDEQFF.

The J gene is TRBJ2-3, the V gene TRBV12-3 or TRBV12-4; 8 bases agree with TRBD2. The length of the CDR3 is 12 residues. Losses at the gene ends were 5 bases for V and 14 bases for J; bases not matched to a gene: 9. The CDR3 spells CASSGDPGLGYF. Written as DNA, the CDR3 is TGTGCCAGCAGTGGGGACCCGGGACTAGGGTATTTT.

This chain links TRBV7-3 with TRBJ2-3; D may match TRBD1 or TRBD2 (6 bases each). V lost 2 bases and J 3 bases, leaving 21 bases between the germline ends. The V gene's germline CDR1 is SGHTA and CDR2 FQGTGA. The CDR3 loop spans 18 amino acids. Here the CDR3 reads CASSLLGGGGLGTDTQYF. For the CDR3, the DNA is TGTGCCAGCAGCTTATTAGGGGGAGGAGGGCTTGGTACAGATACGCAGTATTTT.

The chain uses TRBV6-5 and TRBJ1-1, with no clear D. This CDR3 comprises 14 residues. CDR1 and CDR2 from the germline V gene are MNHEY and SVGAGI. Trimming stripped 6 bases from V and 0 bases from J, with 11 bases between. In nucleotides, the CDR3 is TGTGCCAGCAGATTACAGCTAATGAACACTGAAGCTTTCTTT. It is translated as CASRLQLMNTEAFF.

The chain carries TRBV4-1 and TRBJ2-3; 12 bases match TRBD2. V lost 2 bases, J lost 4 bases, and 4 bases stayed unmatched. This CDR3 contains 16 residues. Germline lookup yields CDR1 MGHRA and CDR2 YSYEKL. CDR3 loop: CASSQNPSGRADTQYF. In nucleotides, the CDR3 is TGCGCCAGCAGCCAAAACCCTAGCGGGAGGGCAGATACGCAGTATTTT.

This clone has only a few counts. For the CDR3, the DNA is TGTGCCATCAGTGAGGGACAGGGGAGCTATGGCTACACCTTC. This encodes CAISEGQGSYGYTF. The chain joins TRBV10-3 to TRBJ1-2; 9 bases line up with TRBD1. This CDR3 spans 14 amino acids. With 2 bases clipped from V and 4 bases from J, the junction kept 2 bases outside the gene matches. Germline lookup yields CDR1 ENHRY and CDR2 SYGVKD.

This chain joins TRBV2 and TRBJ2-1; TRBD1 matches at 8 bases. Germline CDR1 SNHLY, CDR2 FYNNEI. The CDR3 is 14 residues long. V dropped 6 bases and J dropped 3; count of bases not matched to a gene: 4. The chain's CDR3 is CASRPGGNYNEQFF. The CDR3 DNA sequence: TGTGCCAGCAGACCAGGGGGCAACTACAATGAGCAGTTCTTC.

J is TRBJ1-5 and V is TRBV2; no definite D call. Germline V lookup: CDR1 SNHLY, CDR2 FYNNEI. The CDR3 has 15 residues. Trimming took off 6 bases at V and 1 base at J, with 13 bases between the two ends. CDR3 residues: CASRRISLSNQPQHF. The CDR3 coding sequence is TGTGCCAGCAGGCGGATCAGTTTAAGCAATCAGCCCCAGCATTTT. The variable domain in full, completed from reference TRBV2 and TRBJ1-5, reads EPEVTQTPSHQVTQMGQEVILRCVPISNHLYFYWYRQILGQKVEFLVSFYNNEISEKSEIFDDQFSVERPDGSNFTLKIRSTKLEDSAMYFCASRRISLSNQPQHFGDGTRLSIL.

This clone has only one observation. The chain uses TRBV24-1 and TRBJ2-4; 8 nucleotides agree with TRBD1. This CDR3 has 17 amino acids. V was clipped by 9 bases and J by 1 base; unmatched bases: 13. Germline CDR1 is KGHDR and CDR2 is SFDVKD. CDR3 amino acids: CATLRTGTALAKNIQYF. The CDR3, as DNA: TGTGCCACCCTCCGGACAGGGACGGCTTTGGCCAAAAACATTCAGTACTTC.

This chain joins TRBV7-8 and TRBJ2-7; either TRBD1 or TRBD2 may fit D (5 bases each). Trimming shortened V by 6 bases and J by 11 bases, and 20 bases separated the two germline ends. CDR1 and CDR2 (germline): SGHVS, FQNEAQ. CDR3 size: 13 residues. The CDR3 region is CASRMRGKEKEYF. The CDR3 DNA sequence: TGTGCCAGCAGAATGAGGGGCAAAGAAAAGGAGTACTTC. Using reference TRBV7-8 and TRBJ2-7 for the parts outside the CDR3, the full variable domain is GAGVSQSPRYKVAKRGQDVALRCDPISGHVSLFWYQQALGQGPEFLTYFQNEAQLDKSGLPSDRFFAERPEGSVSTLKIQRTQQEDSAVYLCASRMRGKEKEYFGPGTRLTVT.

The CDR3 nucleotides read TGCAGCGTTGAGGAAGGCACCGGGGAGCTGTTTTTT. This translates into CSVEEGTGELFF. The chain couples TRBV29-1 to TRBJ2-2; D gene unclear. The germline gives CDR1 SQVTM, CDR2 ANQGSEA. CDR3 length: 12 amino acids. V lost 3 bases and J lost 4, with 6 bases in between.